This is a list of T cell receptor beta chains from one sample in a study of OX40 agonist ivuxolimab in advanced cancers. TCRdb keeps only in-frame clones here, not all; method: immunoSEQ multiplex PCR. The sample contains tens of thousands of clones, about 82% of which appear only once. The material sequenced was CD4+ or CD8+ T cells sorted from blood, taken in a trial of the OX40 agonist ivuxolimab. These receptors all come from an adult with an advanced solid tumor such as melanoma, head and neck, liver or kidney cancer. Each CDR3 is given with its conserved first and last residue. The order of the fields is D gene, J gene, clone size, V gene, CDR3 protein, CDR3 DNA. D genes are given only for firm matches. Clone size appears in some rows only: once, few, many, or a class for an expanded clone.

.,TRBJ1-4,.,TRBV4-1,CASSRQIMAEKLFF,TGCGCCAGCAGTCGACAGATAATGGCTGAAAAACTGTTTTTT
TRBD1,TRBJ1-1,.,TRBV9,CASSVTGVNTEAFF,TGTGCCAGCAGCGTGACAGGGGTAAATACTGAAGCTTTCTTT
TRBD1,TRBJ1-5,.,TRBV11-2,CASSLEGGQGSNQPQHF,TGTGCCAGCAGCTTAGAAGGGGGACAGGGGAGCAATCAGCCCCAGCATTTT
.,TRBJ1-1,once,TRBV21-1,CASSKTIAQGRGTEAFF,TGTGCCAGCAGCAAAACAATAGCCCAGGGACGGGGCACTGAAGCTTTCTTT
.,TRBJ2-1,.,TRBV28,CASSLTTNEQFF,TGTGCCAGCAGTTTAACTACCAATGAGCAGTTCTTC
TRBD2,TRBJ2-5,.,TRBV7-2,CASIPKGLAAETQYF,TGTGCCAGCATCCCAAAGGGGCTAGCGGCAGAGACCCAGTACTTC
TRBD2,TRBJ2-3,.,TRBV9,CASSATSSGTSTDTQYF,TGTGCCAGCAGCGCAACTTCTAGCGGAACTAGCACAGATACGCAGTATTTT
.,TRBJ1-1,.,TRBV6-5,CASEKTGNTEAFF,TGTGCCAGCGAAAAGACAGGGAACACTGAAGCTTTCTTT
.,TRBJ1-5,.,TRBV6-1,CASSEGNQPQHF,TGTGCCAGCAGTGAAGGTAATCAGCCCCAGCATTTT
TRBD2,TRBJ2-3,few,TRBV15,CATSTSGGATDTQYF,TGTGCCACCAGCACTAGCGGGGGAGCCACAGATACGCAGTATTTT
TRBD2,TRBJ2-1,.,TRBV19,CASSISLAGVRRQFF,TGTGCCAGTAGTATAAGTCTAGCGGGAGTACGTCGGCAGTTCTTC
.,TRBJ1-2,.,TRBV9,CASSVEGGGLGYTF,TGTGCCAGCAGCGTAGAAGGGGGGGGCCTCGGCTATACCTTC
TRBD2,TRBJ2-1,.,TRBV9,CASSVGALVAGGSYNEQFF,TGTGCCAGCAGCGTGGGGGCTCTTGTAGCGGGAGGCTCCTACAATGAGCAGTTCTTC
.,TRBJ1-5,.,TRBV2,CASSDGNSNQPQHF,TGTGCCAGCAGCGATGGTAATAGCAATCAGCCCCAGCATTTT
.,TRBJ2-7,.,TRBV14,CASRRGPTYEQYF,TGTGCCAGCAGACGGGGCCCAACCTACGAGCAGTACTTC
TRBD1,TRBJ1-2,.,TRBV4-1,CASSQPRDRNYGYTF,TGCGCCAGCAGCCAACCCCGGGACAGAAACTATGGCTACACCTTC
.,TRBJ1-1,.,TRBV5-2,CASSREDSYTEAFF,TGTGCCAGCAGCCGAGAAGACAGTTACACTGAAGCTTTCTTT
.,TRBJ2-7,once,TRBV7-9,CASSLGRYEQYF,TGTGCCAGCAGCTTAGGACGGTACGAGCAGTACTTC
.,TRBJ2-3,.,TRBV2,CASSIAFSTDTQYF,TGTGCCAGCAGTATAGCGTTCAGCACAGATACGCAGTATTTT
TRBD1,TRBJ2-3,.,TRBV6-6,CASSRSTGAGTDTQYF,TGTGCCAGCAGTCGCTCCACAGGGGCTGGCACAGATACGCAGTATTTT
.,TRBJ2-5,.,TRBV27,CASRRDTQETQYF,TGTGCCAGCAGACGGGACACTCAAGAGACCCAGTACTTC
TRBD1,TRBJ1-1,.,TRBV4-1,CASSPSGTGEAAFF,TGCGCCAGCAGCCCATCCGGGACAGGGGAAGCGGCTTTCTTT
TRBD1,TRBJ2-4,.,TRBV2,CASRRPATGSKGNIQYF,TGTGCCAGCCGTCGCCCGGCGACAGGGTCAAAAGGAAACATTCAGTACTTC
TRBD2,TRBJ2-4,.,TRBV27,CASSLSGLAGGKNIQYF,TGTGCCAGCAGTTTATCGGGACTAGCGGGGGGTAAAAACATTCAGTACTTC
TRBD1,TRBJ1-5,.,TRBV6-6,CASRQDRANQPQHF,TGTGCCAGCAGGCAAGACAGGGCCAATCAGCCCCAGCATTTT
.,TRBJ1-1,.,TRBV28,CASSLRQGRRNTEAFF,TGTGCCAGCAGTTTAAGGCAGGGAAGGAGAAACACTGAAGCTTTCTTT
.,TRBJ1-4,.,TRBV6-1,CASSGRFGGGSEKLFF,TGTGCCAGCAGTGGACGCTTTGGGGGAGGAAGTGAAAAACTGTTTTTT
TRBD2,TRBJ2-1,.,TRBV18,CASSLTSGSVDEQFF,TGTGCCAGCTCACTGACTAGCGGGAGCGTCGATGAGCAGTTCTTC
TRBD2,TRBJ2-1,.,TRBV30,CAYSTSGTYNEQFF,TGTGCCTACTCGACTAGCGGGACATACAATGAGCAGTTCTTC
.,TRBJ2-2,once,TRBV9,CASSRVSTGELFF,TGTGCCAGCTCGAGGGTGTCCACCGGGGAGCTGTTTTTT
.,TRBJ2-1,once,TRBV7-6,CASSLSVPRDEQFF,TGTGCCAGCAGCTTATCCGTCCCCAGGGATGAGCAGTTCTTC
.,TRBJ1-6,.,TRBV19,CASSIDSGYPISPLHF,TGTGCCAGTAGTATAGATTCCGGCTACCCGATTTCACCCCTCCACTTT
.,TRBJ1-1,.,TRBV4-1,CASSGGTEAFF,TGCGCCAGCAGTGGGGGCACTGAAGCTTTCTTT
.,TRBJ2-7,.,TRBV6-5,CASSSPLSREQYF,TGTGCCAGCAGTTCCCCCTTATCGAGGGAGCAGTACTTC